These 16 T cell receptor beta chains originate from one sample sequenced in a study of CD8+CD57+ T cells in acquired aplastic anemia. CD8+CD57+ cell expansion, shown by flow cytometry, had occurred in the patients selected for sequencing. TCR beta VDJ and CDR3 profiles were obtained from a genomic DNA template. Each CDR3 protein gets one entry after TCRdb re-called the reads with MiXCR. The sample contains some 160,000 distinct CDR3 sequences, approximately 51% of which appear only once. Input material: sorted CD4+, CD8+, or CD8+CD57+ T cells (not recorded which) from PBMCs. Every receptor here comes from a human donor with aplastic anemia.

The rearrangement joins TRBV3-1 to TRBJ2-5; D might be TRBD1 (5 bases). V was pared by 4 bases and J by 5 bases, with 17 bases between. The germline gives CDR1 LGHDT, CDR2 YNNKEL (reference sequence). The CDR3 has 15 amino acids. In DNA form, the CDR3 reads TGTGCCAGCAGCCGAATCGAAACGAAGGGGGAGACCCAGTACTTC. It yields the protein CASSRIETKGETQYF.

Ten or more counts support this clonotype. The chain employs TRBV6-4 and TRBJ1-1; 9 positions match TRBD1. Trimming removed 0 bases from V and 2 bases from J; junction bases left unmatched: 4. Germline CDR1 reads MRHNA; CDR2 reads SNTAGT. This CDR3 comprises 16 residues. The CDR3 sequence: CASSDSWDRENTEAFF. CDR3 coding DNA: TGTGCCAGCAGTGACTCGTGGGACAGGGAAAACACTGAAGCTTTCTTT.

This clonotype came up a few times. The rearrangement uses TRBV19 and TRBJ1-2; TRBD1 aligns across 7 bases. V lost 5 bases, J lost 7 bases, and 7 bases stayed unmatched. The CDR3 runs 13 residues. The germline gives CDR1 LNHDA, CDR2 SQIVND (reference sequence). CDR3 sequence: CASSPQGRRGYTF. The DNA for the CDR3 is TGTGCCAGTAGTCCACAGGGGCGACGTGGCTACACCTTC.

The genes are TRBV11-2 and TRBJ1-5; the D gene is possibly TRBD1 (5 bases). Trimming took off 5 bases at V and 0 bases at J, with 14 bases between the two ends. Germline values: CDR1 SGHAT, CDR2 FQNNGV. The CDR3 is 16 amino acids. Here the CDR3 DNA reads TGTGCCAGCAGCCCCGGACATTTGAATAGCAATCAGCCCCAGCATTTT. It codes for CASSPGHLNSNQPQHF.

This clonotype was recorded only once. The V and J genes are TRBV15 and TRBJ1-4; maybe TRBD1 (6 bases). Trimming left V 1 base short and J 8 bases short, with 17 bases between. CDR3 size: 16 residues. Looked up from germline, CDR1 is LNHNV and CDR2 is YYDKDF (reference sequence). The CDR3 nucleotides are TGTGCCACCAGCAGAGGGACGGACAGTGGTGGCGAAAAACTGTTTTTT. This sequence encodes CATSRGTDSGGEKLFF.

The chain carries TRBV10-3 and TRBJ2-7; no definite D call. CDR3 length equals 14 residues. The V end was cut by 0 bases, the J end by 7 bases, with 13 bases between. Looked up from germline, CDR1 is ENHRY and CDR2 is SYGVKD. The CDR3 sequence is CAISESVGRMEQYF. The CDR3 coding sequence is TGTGCCATCAGTGAGTCGGTGGGCAGGATGGAGCAGTACTTC.

This clonotype has ten or more counts. The genes are TRBV29-1 and TRBJ1-2, with a weak D call TRBD1 (6 bases). Germline loops: CDR1 SQVTM, CDR2 ANQGSEA. The CDR3 length is 13 residues. V was pared by 5 bases and J by 1 base, with 11 bases between. The CDR3 nucleotides are TGCAGCGTTATGGGACAAGATAACTATGGCTACACCTTC. This codes for CSVMGQDNYGYTF.

This clonotype has ten or more counts. The V call is TRBV20-1, the J call TRBJ2-1, with 12 bases matching TRBD2. The CDR3 length is 14 residues. V gave up 5 bases and J gave up 7 bases; unmatched junction bases: 6. Germline V lookup: CDR1 DFQATT, CDR2 SNEGSKA (reference sequence). The CDR3: CSAPTSGRRNEQFF. CDR3 DNA sequence: TGCAGTGCTCCGACTAGCGGGAGAAGGAATGAGCAGTTCTTC.

This chain links TRBV2 with TRBJ2-3; D gene ambiguous. The CDR3 contains 15 residues. With 6 bases removed from V and 3 bases from J, the gap between germline ends came to 16 bases. Germline V CDR1 and CDR2: SNHLY, FYNNEI. DNA of the CDR3: TGTGCCAGCAGCCAAATGGGGTCAAGGACAGATACGCAGTATTTT. It is translated as CASSQMGSRTDTQYF.

The V and J genes are TRBV29-1 and TRBJ2-7, with D tentatively TRBD1 or TRBD2 (5 bases each). Trimming pared 4 bases from V and 0 bases from J, leaving 13 bases between. Germline V lookup: CDR1 SQVTM, CDR2 ANQGSEA. The CDR3 runs to 14 residues. The CDR3 nucleotides are TGCAGCGTTGTGAGGGACCCGAGCTCCTACGAGCAGTACTTC. Its protein product is CSVVRDPSSYEQYF.

In regard to this clonotype: Compared with germline, one end of the junction differs, possibly owing to a read error. This chain links TRBV10-3 with TRBJ2-1; D remains ambiguous. The CDR3 covers 12 residues. The germline V gene encodes CDR1 ENHRY and CDR2 SYGVKD. This CDR3 reads CATRAPNNGQFF. The DNA for the CDR3 is TGTGCCACACGGGCCCCGAACAATGGGCAGTTCTTC.

This clonotype was observed a handful of times. It may be a read error: a sequence one base away is much more abundant. The chain carries TRBV12-3 or TRBV12-4 and TRBJ2-5, with 8 bases that match TRBD2. The CDR3 is 14 residues long. CDR3 bases: TGTGCCAGCAGTCCCCCGGGACTAGAAGAGGCCCAGTACTTC. Protein: CASSPPGLEEAQYF.

Details on this clonotype: A clone one base away is much larger, so this may be a read error. V is TRBV11-2 and J is TRBJ2-7; TRBD2 matches at 10 bases. Per the germline V gene, CDR1 is SGHAT and CDR2 is FQNNGV. This CDR3 spans 17 amino acids. Trimming at V came to 5 bases and at J to 2 bases, leaving 12 bases not matched to a gene. This CDR3 reads CASSRARASGGAYEQYF. As DNA, the CDR3 is TGTGCCAGCAGCCGGGCCCGGGCTAGCGGGGGAGCCTACGAGCAGTACTTC.

This clonotype was counted only a few times. DNA of the CDR3: TGTGCCAGCACGTCCGCCAATGAGCAGTTCTTC. Translation: CASTSANEQFF. The chain carries TRBV2 and TRBJ2-1; the D is unclear. The CDR3 spans 11 residues. The V end was cut by 7 bases, the J end by 6 bases, with 7 bases between. The V gene's germline CDR1 is SNHLY and CDR2 FYNNEI.

The J gene is TRBJ1-1, the V gene TRBV2; D is unclear. The germline V gene has CDR1 SNHLY and CDR2 FYNNEI. V lost 2 bases, J lost 8 bases, and 6 bases lay in between. The length of the CDR3 is 11 residues. The CDR3 here is CASSEWGEAFF. Written as DNA, the CDR3 is TGTGCCAGCAGTGAATGGGGAGAAGCTTTCTTT.

This chain links TRBV10-3 with TRBJ2-7; D possibly uses TRBD1 or TRBD2 (5 bases each). Trimming shortened V by 3 bases and J by 4 bases, and 19 bases separated the two germline ends. Looked up from germline, CDR1 is ENHRY and CDR2 is SYGVKD. CDR3 length: 16 amino acids. As DNA, the CDR3 is TGTGCCATCAGTGATCGAGGGGTAGGTTCCGGTTACGAGCAGTACTTC. This encodes CAISDRGVGSGYEQYF.